This T cell receptor (beta chain) was captured in a study of blood T cells in healthy people across ages. Donation came from healthy Caucasian individuals in Russia who were aged roughly 6 to 95. Total RNA amounts of at least 5.5 micrograms were extracted per sample. At least ten counts were recorded for this clonotype. Its matching antigen is unknown. Study-wide findings and caveats: Naive CD4+ cell counts and diversity both ran higher in long-lived than in aged donors.

Next came a second PCR, run for about 6 to 11 cycles, which used a sample-barcoded 5' primer along with a J-beta primer mix. At least 3 million CDR3-containing paired-end reads were obtained per sample. TCRdb processed the 5' RACE reads anew with MiXCR; each CDR3 protein has one entry. Here the sample spans approximately 900,000 distinct CDR3 sequences, 25% to 30% being singletons. The germline V gene encodes CDR1 SGHTA and CDR2 FQGNSA. The trim removed 4 bases at V and 0 bases at J, leaving 5 bases unmatched. The CDR3 runs 15 residues. The sample was also linked to a second study, of T cells of mothers and their children.

This clonotype originated in a woman in her forties in good health. Sequencing was carried out using blood. This rearrangement joins TRBV7-2 to TRBJ1-2; 7 positions match TRBD1. CDR3 region: CASSSRTGSNYGYTF. In DNA, the CDR3 is TGTGCCAGCAGCTCCCGGACAGGTTCTAACTATGGCTACACCTTC.